A single sample is the source of the 5 T cell receptor beta chains below, sequenced in a study of T cell repertoires in cytomegalovirus infection. TCRdb itself ran the reads through MiXCR, one entry per CDR3 protein. The sample records about 230,000 distinct CDR3 sequences, 22% being singletons. The sequenced sample consisted of CD8+ T cells from PBMCs. These receptors were collected from a human donor in good health (CMV status not recorded). Some clones in this sample may be carry-over from other donors' samples.

This clonotype was seen repeatedly, ten times or more. V gene TRBV7-6 combines with J gene TRBJ2-1, with 7 bases lining up with TRBD2. There are 13 residues in the CDR3. Per the germline V gene, CDR1 is SGHVS and CDR2 is FNYEAQ. V lost 5 bases to trimming and J lost 4 bases; unmatched junction nucleotides: 2. The CDR3 region is CASSHGGYNEQFF. For the CDR3, the DNA is TGTGCCAGCAGCCACGGGGGGTACAATGAGCAGTTCTTC.

The chain couples TRBV27 to TRBJ2-7, with 7 bases that match TRBD1. Germline V CDR1 and CDR2: MNHEY, SMNVEV (reference sequence). The CDR3 has 14 residues. The junction had 6 bases not matched to a gene; V was cut back by 3 bases and J by 4 bases. The CDR3 here is CASSFGRQGYEQYF. The DNA of the CDR3 is TGTGCCAGCAGTTTTGGACGACAGGGTTACGAGCAGTACTTC.

V is TRBV6-6 and J is TRBJ2-3, with D uncertain. CDR3 length: 17 amino acids. Germline CDR1 reads MNHNY; CDR2 reads SVGAGI (reference sequence). Trimming pared 7 bases from V and 0 bases from J, leaving 20 bases between. The CDR3 loop is CASTGAVRALSTDTQYF. The CDR3 coding sequence is TGTGCCAGCACCGGCGCGGTACGAGCCCTTAGCACAGATACGCAGTATTTT.

This clonotype was observed a few times. The chain recombines TRBV5-5 with TRBJ1-1; D is undetermined. Per germline, CDR1 SGHKS and CDR2 YYEKEE (reference sequence). The CDR3 runs 12 residues. Trimming took off 0 bases at V and 8 bases at J, with 8 bases between the two ends. The CDR3 coding sequence is TGTGCCAGCAGCTTGGACGTGGCAGAAGCTTTCTTT. This translates into CASSLDVAEAFF. Drawing the rest from reference TRBV5-5 and TRBJ1-1, the complete variable domain is DAGVTQSPTHLIKTRGQQVTLRCSPISGHKSVSWYQQVLGQGPQFIFQYYEKEERGRGNFPDRFSARQFPNYSSELNVNALLLGDSALYLCASSLDVAEAFFGQGTRLTVV.

This clonotype was detected a few times. This sequence joins TRBV12-3 or TRBV12-4 and TRBJ1-5; D is possibly TRBD1 (5 bases). V was shortened by 4 bases and J by 1 base, with 8 bases between the two germline ends. The CDR3 is 14 amino acids. The CDR3 bases are TGTGCCAGCAGTTGGGACGGCAGCAATCAGCCCCAGCATTTT. Its translation: CASSWDGSNQPQHF.